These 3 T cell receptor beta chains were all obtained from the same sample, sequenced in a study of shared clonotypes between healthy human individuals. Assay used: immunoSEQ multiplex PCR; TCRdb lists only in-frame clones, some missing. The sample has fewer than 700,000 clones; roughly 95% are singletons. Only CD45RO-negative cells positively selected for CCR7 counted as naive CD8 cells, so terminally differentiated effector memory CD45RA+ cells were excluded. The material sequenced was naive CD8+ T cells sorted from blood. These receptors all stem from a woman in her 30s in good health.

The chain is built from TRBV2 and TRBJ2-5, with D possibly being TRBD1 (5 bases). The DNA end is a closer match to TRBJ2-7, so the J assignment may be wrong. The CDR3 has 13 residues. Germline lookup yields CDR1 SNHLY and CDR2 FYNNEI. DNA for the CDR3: TGTGCCAGCAACCACCTTAACAGGTACGAGCAGTACTTC. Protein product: CASNHLNRYEQYF.

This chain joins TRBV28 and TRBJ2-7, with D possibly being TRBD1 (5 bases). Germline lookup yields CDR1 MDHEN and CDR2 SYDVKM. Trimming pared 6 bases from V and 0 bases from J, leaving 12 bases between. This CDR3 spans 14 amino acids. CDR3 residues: CASSHRTLSYEQYF. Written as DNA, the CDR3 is TGTGCCAGCAGCCACAGGACACTCTCCTACGAGCAGTACTTC.

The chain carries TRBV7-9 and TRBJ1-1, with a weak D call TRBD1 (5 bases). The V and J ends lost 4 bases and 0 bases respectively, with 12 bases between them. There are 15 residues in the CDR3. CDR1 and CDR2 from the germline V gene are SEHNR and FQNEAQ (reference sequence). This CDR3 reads CASSSRDRMNTEAFF. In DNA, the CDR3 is TGTGCCAGCAGCTCTAGGGACCGAATGAACACTGAAGCTTTCTTT.